This T cell receptor (beta chain) was recorded in a study of Graves' ophthalmopathy and Graves' hyperthyroidism. Note on this clonotype: The antigen is unknown.

Broader study findings: Thyroid clonotypes that were expanded above 0.001 frequency mostly also appeared in blood.

Germline assignment: CDR1 DFQATT and CDR2 SNEGSKA (reference sequence). V was clipped by 7 bases and J by 7 bases; unmatched bases: 17. This CDR3 has 15 amino acids. Exclusion applied to patients with other autoimmune diseases, uncontrolled infections, pregnancy or lactation. RNA transcripts provided the template for amplifying TCR beta CDR3 regions. After a first-round RT-PCR with HTBI primers, a second-round multiplex PCR was run. A single record per CDR3 protein comes from TCRdb applying MiXCR to the multiplex PCR reads. The table lists approximately 700,000 distinct CDR3 sequences, roughly 40% of them singletons.

This chain connects TRBV20-1 to TRBJ2-5, with TRBD2 matching over 8 bases. The sequence was obtained from an adult man with Graves' ophthalmopathy. The sample consisted of peripheral blood. The CDR3 loop reads CSVDGGAGAAGTQYF. The CDR3 nucleotides read TGCAGTGTAGATGGGGGAGCGGGAGCCGCGGGGACCCAGTACTTC.